The present TCR beta chain was sequenced within a study of blood T cell repertoires in COVID-19. Study-wide context: Sources were T cells, B-cell-depleted T cells, or PBMCs; the material itself was cDNA or gDNA.

Germline-derived CDR1 and CDR2 are LNHDA and SQIVND (reference sequence). V was shortened by 4 bases and J by 1 base, with 7 bases between the two germline ends. The CDR3 sequence is 13 residues long. Recruits, aged roughly 18 to 90 years, lived in 20 to 30 US areas. Cohorts were based on clinical histories the participants reported. Repertoires were generated with immunoSEQ multiplex PCR, while TCRdb's copy carries only in-frame clones and drops some. Of approximately 330,000 clones in the sample, roughly 89% were seen once. Sequencing was performed on PBMCs or T cells enriched from blood (not recorded which). The chain couples TRBV19 to TRBJ1-2, with D unresolved. The origin of this receptor is a woman younger than 45 who had recovered from COVID-19. The DNA of the CDR3 is TGTGCCAGTAGTAACCAGAATAACTATGGCTACACCTTC. It specifies CASSNQNNYGYTF.